These 23 T cell receptor beta chains were sequenced from one sample in a study of blood T cell repertoires in COVID-19. The table came from immunoSEQ multiplex PCR; TCRdb's copy has only in-frame clones and leaves some out. The sample has under 300,000 clones; around 90% are singletons. What was sequenced was peripheral blood. The receptor set was obtained from a middle-aged woman who had recovered from COVID-19.

V is TRBV24-1 and J is TRBJ2-1, with no clear D. V was cut by 2 bases and J by 10 bases, with 11 bases left in between. Germline values: CDR1 KGHDR, CDR2 SFDVKD. CDR3 length: 13 amino acids. The CDR3 sequence is CATSDSSRNEQFF. CDR3 in DNA: TGTGCCACCAGTGATTCGTCTAGAAACGAGCAGTTCTTC.

The chain is built from TRBV5-6 and TRBJ2-3, with 7 nucleotides matching TRBD2. The CDR3 consists of 15 residues. Germline V CDR1 and CDR2: SGHDT, YYEEEE. The V gene end was trimmed by 0 bases and the J gene end by 6 bases; junction bases not matched to a gene: 7. The CDR3 loop is CASSLGGGRVDTQYF. CDR3 nucleotides: TGTGCCAGCAGCTTGGGCGGTGGGAGGGTCGATACGCAGTATTTT.

The rearrangement joins TRBV2 to TRBJ2-5, with TRBD1 matching 7 bases. Trimming at V came to 3 bases and at J to 2 bases, leaving 6 bases not matched to a gene. The CDR3 spans 15 residues. The germline V gene encodes CDR1 SNHLY and CDR2 FYNNEI. CDR3 amino acids: CASSDWTGLQETQYF. The CDR3 region has the DNA TGTGCCAGCAGTGACTGGACAGGTCTACAAGAGACCCAGTACTTC.

V gene TRBV2 combines with J gene TRBJ1-6, with TRBD1 as a possible D gene (5 bases). This CDR3 has 18 amino acids. The V and J ends lost 0 bases and 7 bases respectively, with 19 bases between them. Germline loops: CDR1 SNHLY, CDR2 FYNNEI. Here the CDR3 DNA reads TGTGCCAGCAGTGAAGCGACGACAGCAGCTCCCCTCAATTCACCCCTCCACTTT. Protein: CASSEATTAAPLNSPLHF.

The rearrangement joins TRBV10-3 to TRBJ1-2, with TRBD1 as a possible D gene (6 bases). Between the trimmed V and J ends, which lost 3 bases and 4 bases, there was a span of 21 bases. Germline V gene lookup returns CDR1 ENHRY and CDR2 SYGVKD. The CDR3 covers 17 residues. The CDR3 region is CAISEGVSPTGTYGYTF. As DNA, the CDR3 is TGTGCCATCAGTGAAGGGGTATCCCCGACAGGAACCTATGGCTACACCTTC.

The chain is built from TRBV7-9 and TRBJ2-2; 9 positions agree with TRBD1. The CDR3 contains 16 residues. In germline, CDR1 is SEHNR, CDR2 FQNEAQ (reference sequence). J gave up 4 bases and V 5 bases, and 8 bases lay outside the gene matches. DNA of the CDR3: TGTGCCAGCAGCCCGGGACAGGGTTCGGGCACCGGGGAGCTGTTTTTT. This gives the protein CASSPGQGSGTGELFF. The full variable domain, its missing parts supplied by reference TRBV7-9 and TRBJ2-2, is DTGVSQNPRHKITKRGQNVTFRCDPISEHNRLYWYRQTLGQGPEFLTYFQNEAQLEKSRLLSDRFSAERPKGSFSTLEIQRTEQGDSAMYLCASSPGQGSGTGELFFGEGSRLTVL.

The chain links TRBV19 to TRBJ1-1; D is unclear. The ends were cut back, 4 bases at V and 3 bases at J, with 15 bases in the middle. Germline CDR1 and CDR2: LNHDA and SQIVND (reference sequence). This CDR3 contains 15 residues. This CDR3 reads CASSTPQVGYTEAFF. The DNA of the CDR3 is TGTGCCAGTAGTACTCCCCAGGTTGGGTACACTGAAGCTTTCTTT.

This chain connects TRBV4-1 to TRBJ1-1; weak D call: TRBD1 (5 bases). The CDR3 is 13 residues long. Looked up from germline, CDR1 is MGHRA and CDR2 is YSYEKL. The V gene lost 4 bases and the J gene lost 7 bases, with 13 bases spanning the gap. The CDR3 protein is CASSRPDTGEAFF. CDR3 coding DNA: TGCGCCAGCAGCCGACCGGACACCGGTGAAGCTTTCTTT.

This clone was seen a few times. The rearrangement links TRBV5-4 to TRBJ1-1; 9 bases are shared with TRBD1. Looked up from germline, CDR1 is SGHNT and CDR2 is YYREEE (reference sequence). The CDR3 spans 13 residues. V shed 5 bases and J 6 bases; nucleotides not matched to a gene: 5. CDR3 in amino acids: CASSRDRAPEAFF. Written as DNA, the CDR3 is TGTGCCAGCAGTCGGGACAGGGCCCCTGAAGCTTTCTTT.

The rearrangement uses TRBV6-4 and TRBJ2-7; the match to TRBD1 covers 10 bases. Germline V gene lookup returns CDR1 MRHNA and CDR2 SNTAGT. V lost 3 bases, J lost 5 bases, and 4 bases stayed unmatched. The CDR3 spans 14 residues. DNA for the CDR3: TGTGCCAGCAGTGAGTCCGGGACAGGGGACGAGCAGTACTTC. Encoded protein: CASSESGTGDEQYF.

This clone appeared many times. This chain connects TRBV7-2 to TRBJ2-7, with 15 positions matching TRBD2. The germline CDR1 and CDR2 sequences are SGHTA and FQGNSA. Trimming took 0 bases from V and 4 from J; bases not matched to a gene: 13. The CDR3 has 20 residues. The CDR3 region is CASSLAPPGLAGGYRYEQYF. In DNA, the CDR3 is TGTGCCAGCAGCTTAGCCCCTCCGGGACTAGCGGGAGGTTACAGGTACGAGCAGTACTTC.

The gene calls are TRBV30 and TRBJ1-2; 9 bases are a match to TRBD1. The germline V gene encodes CDR1 GTSNPN and CDR2 SVGIG (reference sequence). The CDR3 runs to 13 residues. The V and J ends lost 1 base and 5 bases, in that order; junction bases with no gene match: 2. The CDR3 region has the DNA TGTGCCTGGAGTGGGACAGGGGAATATGGCTACACCTTC. Its protein product is CAWSGTGEYGYTF. Combining the CDR3 with reference TRBV30 and TRBJ1-2 gives the whole variable domain SQTIHQWPATLVQPVGSPLSLECTVEGTSNPNLYWYRQAAGRGLQLLFYSVGIGQISSEVPQNLSASRPQDRQFILSSKKLLLSDSGFYLCAWSGTGEYGYTFGSGTRLTVV.

This sequence joins TRBV13 and TRBJ2-1, with TRBD2 as a possible D gene (5 bases). This CDR3 contains 13 residues. CDR1 and CDR2 from the germline V gene are PRHDT and FYEKMQ (reference sequence). With 3 bases removed from V and 4 bases from J, the gap between germline ends came to 7 bases. DNA for the CDR3: TGTGCCAGCAGCTTGAGCGGTTACAATGAGCAGTTCTTC. This codes for CASSLSGYNEQFF. Full variable domain (outside the CDR3, taken from reference TRBV13 and TRBJ2-1): AAGVIQSPRHLIKEKRETATLKCYPIPRHDTVYWYQQGPGQDPQFLISFYEKMQSDKGSIPDRFSAQQFSDYHSELNMSSLELGDSALYFCASSLSGYNEQFFGPGTRLTVL.

The chain employs TRBV6-2 or TRBV6-3 and TRBJ2-1; the D gene is possibly TRBD1 (5 bases). The germline V gene encodes CDR1 MNHEY and CDR2 SVGEGT. CDR3 length equals 14 residues. Trimming cost V 2 bases and J 5 bases, with 10 bases left between them. The CDR3 DNA reads as TGTGCCAGCAGTTACCCTACAGGAAACAATGAGCAGTTCTTC. Translation gives CASSYPTGNNEQFF.

CDR3 DNA sequence: TGTGCCAGCAGCGACCTAGCGGGAGGGCCGTGGAATGAGCAGTTCTTC. Translating it yields CASSDLAGGPWNEQFF. V gene TRBV7-7 combines with J gene TRBJ2-1, with 12 bases that match TRBD2. V dropped 5 bases and J dropped 7; count of bases not matched to a gene: 9. CDR1 and CDR2 from the germline V gene are SSHAT and FNYEAQ (reference sequence). This CDR3 is built from 16 residues.

The chain combines TRBV7-2 with TRBJ2-3; 11 nucleotides align to TRBD2. Germline loops: CDR1 SGHTA, CDR2 FQGNSA. The CDR3 has 15 residues. V lost 5 bases and J lost 4; bases outside the gene matches: 5. CDR3 bases: TGTGCCAGCAGCGCACTAGCGGGAGTCCCAGATACGCAGTATTTT. Its protein product is CASSALAGVPDTQYF.

The chain combines TRBV5-1 with TRBJ2-1; 14 bases fit TRBD2. From germline, CDR1 is SGHRS and CDR2 YFSETQ. This CDR3 region has 16 residues. The V gene end was trimmed by 0 bases and the J gene end by 6 bases; junction bases not matched to a gene: 2. The CDR3 loop is CASSLGLAGGINEQFF. The CDR3 DNA follows: TGCGCCAGCAGCTTGGGACTAGCGGGAGGGATCAATGAGCAGTTCTTC.

This rearrangement joins TRBV21-1 to TRBJ1-2. TRBV21-1 is noted as a pseudogene. The CDR3 is 14 amino acids. CDR3 region: CASRRGPPDYGYTF. The CDR3 DNA sequence: TGTGCCAGCAGGAGAGGGCCCCCTGACTATGGCTACACCTTC.

This chain uses TRBV5-1 with TRBJ2-1, with 11 bases lining up with TRBD2. The germline CDR1 and CDR2 sequences are SGHRS and YFSETQ. Trimming took 2 bases from V and 7 from J; bases not matched to a gene: 8. The CDR3 totals 16 residues. CDR3 bases: TGCGCCAGCAGCTTCTCCGGAACTAGCGGGAGTAATGAGCAGTTCTTC. The encoded protein is CASSFSGTSGSNEQFF.

The chain is built from TRBV2 and TRBJ2-1; TRBD2 agrees at 9 bases. Germline V lookup: CDR1 SNHLY, CDR2 FYNNEI. J was trimmed by 8 bases and V by 4 bases; bases with no gene match: 12. CDR3 length: 16 residues. The DNA for the CDR3 is TGTGCCAGCAGTGCCAATGGCGGGAGGGCCAGGGATGAGCAGTTCTTC. The encoded protein is CASSANGGRARDEQFF. Supplemented by reference TRBV2 and TRBJ2-1, the full variable domain reads EPEVTQTPSHQVTQMGQEVILRCVPISNHLYFYWYRQILGQKVEFLVSFYNNEISEKSEIFDDQFSVERPDGSNFTLKIRSTKLEDSAMYFCASSANGGRARDEQFFGPGTRLTVL.

The rearrangement uses TRBV19 and TRBJ2-1; TRBD2 matches 12 bases. Trimming removed 3 bases from V and 9 bases from J; junction bases left unmatched: 6. Germline V gene sequence: CDR1 LNHDA, CDR2 SQIVND (reference sequence). CDR3 length: 15 amino acids. The DNA for the CDR3 is TGTGCCAGTAGTATCGGGCTAGCGGGAGGGCGTGAGCAGTTCTTC. As protein: CASSIGLAGGREQFF.

The chain joins TRBV18 to TRBJ1-5, with 8 bases aligning to TRBD1. This CDR3 is built from 16 residues. J lost 3 bases, V lost 3 bases, and 7 bases had no gene match. Germline V CDR1 and CDR2: KGHSH, LQKENI. The CDR3 region has the DNA TGTGCCAGCTCACCCCGGACAGGGCTTAACAATCAGCCCCAGCATTTT. Translated: CASSPRTGLNNQPQHF.

The rearrangement links TRBV14 to TRBJ2-1; 8 bases fit TRBD2. V was clipped by 2 bases and J by 4 bases; unmatched bases: 10. Germline values: CDR1 SGHDN, CDR2 FVKESK. The length of the CDR3 is 17 residues. This chain's CDR3 is CASSQWAGGAMYNEQFF. Written as DNA, the CDR3 is TGTGCCAGCAGCCAATGGGCGGGGGGAGCTATGTACAATGAGCAGTTCTTC.